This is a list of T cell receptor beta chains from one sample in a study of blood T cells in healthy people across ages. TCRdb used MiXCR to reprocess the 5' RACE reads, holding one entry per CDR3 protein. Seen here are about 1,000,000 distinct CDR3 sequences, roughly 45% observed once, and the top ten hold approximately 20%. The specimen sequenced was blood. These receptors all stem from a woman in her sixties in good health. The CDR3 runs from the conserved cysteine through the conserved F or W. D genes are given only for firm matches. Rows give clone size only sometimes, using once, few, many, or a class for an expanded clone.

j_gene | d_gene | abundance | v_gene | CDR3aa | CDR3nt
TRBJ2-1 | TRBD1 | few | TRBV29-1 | CSVTGTEVNEQFF | TGCAGCGTTACCGGGACAGAGGTCAATGAGCAGTTCTTC
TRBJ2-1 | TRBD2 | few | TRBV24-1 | CATSGTSGSSTYNEQFF | TGTGCCACCTCCGGGACTAGCGGGAGTAGCACCTACAATGAGCAGTTCTTC
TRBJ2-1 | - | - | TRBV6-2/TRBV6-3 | CASSFRAQNYNEQFF | TGTGCCAGCAGTTTTCGAGCACAAAACTACAATGAGCAGTTCTTC
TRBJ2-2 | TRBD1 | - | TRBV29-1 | CSVPGQGFGTGELFF | TGCAGCGTTCCGGGACAGGGGTTCGGCACCGGGGAGCTGTTTTTT
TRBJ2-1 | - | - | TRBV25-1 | CASSELGPVYEQFF | TGTGCCAGCAGTGAACTTGGACCTGTCTATGAGCAGTTCTTC
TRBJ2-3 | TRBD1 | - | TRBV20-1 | CSAAGQVPDTQYF | TGCAGTGCCGCCGGACAGGTGCCAGATACGCAGTATTTT
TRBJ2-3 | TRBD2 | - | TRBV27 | CASSLSVLAGGLDTQYF | TGTGCCAGCAGTTTATCTGTACTAGCGGGAGGATTAGATACGCAGTATTTT
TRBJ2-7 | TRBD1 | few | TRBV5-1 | CASSQQGRRYEQYF | TGCGCCAGCAGCCAACAGGGGCGCCGGTACGAGCAGTACTTC
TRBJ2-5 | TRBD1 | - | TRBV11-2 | CASSLDRAVKTQYF | TGTGCCAGCAGCCTCGACAGGGCTGTAAAGACCCAGTACTTC
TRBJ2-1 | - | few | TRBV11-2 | CASSFSGVRDNEQFF | TGTGCCAGCAGCTTTTCGGGAGTACGCGACAATGAGCAGTTCTTC
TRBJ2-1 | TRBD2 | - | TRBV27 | CASSRASGYNEQFF | TGTGCCAGCAGTCGAGCTAGCGGCTACAATGAGCAGTTCTTC
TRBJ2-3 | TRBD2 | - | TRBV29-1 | CSVCLREGADTQYF | TGCAGCGTTTGTTTGCGGGAGGGTGCAGATACGCAGTATTTT
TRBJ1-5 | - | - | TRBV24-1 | CATSHWGRPQHF | TGTGCCACCAGTCACTGGGGACGGCCCCAGCATTTT
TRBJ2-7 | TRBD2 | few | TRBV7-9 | CASSLVASGGWQYF | TGTGCCAGCAGCTTAGTCGCTAGCGGGGGGTGGCAGTACTTC
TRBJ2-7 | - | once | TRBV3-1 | CASSQEVEQYF | TGTGCCAGCAGCCAAGAGGTTGAGCAGTACTTC
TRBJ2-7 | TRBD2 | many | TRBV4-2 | CASSQDPGLGGYEQYF | TGTGCCAGCAGCCAAGATCCGGGACTAGGGGGCTACGAGCAGTACTTC
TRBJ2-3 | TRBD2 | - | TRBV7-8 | CASSLVAGDTDTQYF | TGTGCCAGCAGCTTAGTAGCGGGAGACACAGATACGCAGTATTTT
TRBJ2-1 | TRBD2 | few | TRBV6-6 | CASRTGGDNEQFF | TGTGCCAGCAGGACCGGGGGGGACAATGAGCAGTTCTTC
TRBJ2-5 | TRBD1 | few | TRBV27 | CASSLSPDRVDFETQYF | TGTGCCAGCAGTTTATCCCCGGACAGGGTGGATTTCGAGACCCAGTACTTC
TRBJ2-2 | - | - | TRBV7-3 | CASSLTSTIRTGELFF | TGTGCCAGCAGCTTAACTAGTACCATTAGGACCGGGGAGCTGTTTTTT
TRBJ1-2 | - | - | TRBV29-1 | CSIWREGGYTF | TGCAGCATCTGGAGGGAGGGTGGCTACACCTTC
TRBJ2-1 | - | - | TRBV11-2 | CASSLDRRGEQFF | TGTGCCAGCAGCTTAGATCGCCGGGGTGAGCAGTTCTTC
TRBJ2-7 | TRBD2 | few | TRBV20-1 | CSAPSGSTSYEQYF | TGCAGTGCGCCGAGCGGGAGCACCTCCTACGAGCAGTACTTC
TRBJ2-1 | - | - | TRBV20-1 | CSARDPGDNEQFF | TGCAGTGCTAGAGATCCAGGGGACAATGAGCAGTTCTTC
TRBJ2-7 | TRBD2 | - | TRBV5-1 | CASSLAGALAGHEQYF | TGCGCCAGCAGCTTGGCAGGGGCGCTAGCGGGCCACGAGCAGTACTTC
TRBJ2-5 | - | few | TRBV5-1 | CASSPLGRLGVTGSQETQYF | TGCGCCAGCAGCCCGCTGGGACGGCTAGGTGTAACTGGGTCCCAAGAGACCCAGTACTTC
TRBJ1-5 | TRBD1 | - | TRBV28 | CASSIQTGGVQPQHF | TGTGCCAGCAGTATTCAAACAGGGGGGGTTCAGCCCCAGCATTTT
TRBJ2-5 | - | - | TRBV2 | CARPGALPHTSRGEQYF | TGTGCCCGCCCGGGAGCCCTCCCTCACACCTCTCGGGGAGAGCAGTACTTC
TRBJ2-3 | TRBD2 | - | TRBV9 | CASSTAGVSTDTQYF | TGTGCCAGCAGCACAGCGGGAGTCAGCACAGATACGCAGTATTTT
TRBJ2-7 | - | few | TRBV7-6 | CASSPKGTHYEQYF | TGTGCCAGCAGCCCCAAGGGGACTCACTACGAGCAGTACTTC
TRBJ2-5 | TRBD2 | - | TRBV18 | CASSPDPAGGRIEQYF | TGTGCCAGCTCTCCCGATCCAGCGGGAGGTCGAATAGAGCAGTACTTC
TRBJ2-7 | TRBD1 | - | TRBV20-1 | CSAWTGGSSGTPYEQYF | TGCAGTGCGTGGACAGGGGGGTCTAGCGGAACGCCCTACGAGCAGTACTTC
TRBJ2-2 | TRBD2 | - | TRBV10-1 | CASSEWGGMGTGELFF | TGCGCCAGCAGTGAGTGGGGGGGAATGGGCACCGGGGAGCTGTTTTTT
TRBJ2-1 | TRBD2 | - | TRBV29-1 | CSVEEWVPSGINGQFF | TGCAGCGTTGAAGAATGGGTGCCTAGCGGGATTAATGGGCAGTTCTTC
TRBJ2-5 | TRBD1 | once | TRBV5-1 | CASSLINPGQGAGETQYF | TGCGCCAGCAGCTTGATAAATCCAGGACAGGGGGCGGGTGAGACCCAGTACTTC
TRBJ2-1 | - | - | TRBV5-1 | CASSLRLSHEQFF | TGCGCCAGCAGCTTACGACTTTCCCATGAGCAGTTCTTC
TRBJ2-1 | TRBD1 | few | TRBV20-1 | CSASKITGGEQFF | TGCAGTGCTAGTAAAATAACAGGGGGTGAGCAGTTCTTC
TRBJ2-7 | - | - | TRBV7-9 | CASSEQGPEGAEQYF | TGTGCCAGCAGCGAGCAGGGCCCAGAGGGCGCCGAGCAGTACTTC
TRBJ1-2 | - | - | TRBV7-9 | CASSSGTGGGYTF | TGTGCCAGCAGCTCCGGGACTGGGGGGGGCTACACCTTC
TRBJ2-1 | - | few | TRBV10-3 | CAISESVQGNEQFF | TGTGCCATCAGTGAGTCGGTACAGGGAAATGAGCAGTTCTTC
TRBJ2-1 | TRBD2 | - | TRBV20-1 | CSAGLAGLNEQFF | TGCAGTGCTGGACTAGCGGGTTTGAATGAGCAGTTCTTC
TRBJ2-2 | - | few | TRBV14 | CASSQVIRPTGELFF | TGTGCCAGCAGCCAAGTCATCCGGCCGACCGGGGAGCTGTTTTTT
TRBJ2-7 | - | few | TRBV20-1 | CSARGGTHSTSYEQYF | TGCAGTGCTAGAGGAGGCACTCATTCCACCTCCTACGAGCAGTACTTC
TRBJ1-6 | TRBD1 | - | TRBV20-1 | CSAKARGKGNSPLHF | TGCAGTGCTAAAGCCAGGGGGAAGGGTAATTCACCCCTCCACTTT
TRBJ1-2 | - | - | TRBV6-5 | CASSDSGGPGYTF | TGTGCCAGCAGTGACTCGGGCGGACCGGGCTACACCTTC
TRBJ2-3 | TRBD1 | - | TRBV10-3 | CAISGAGTGGTDTQYF | TGTGCCATCAGCGGGGCCGGGACAGGGGGAACAGATACGCAGTATTTT
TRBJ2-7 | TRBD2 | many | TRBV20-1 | CSTTSGFSSYEQYF | TGCAGCACAACTAGCGGATTTTCATCCTACGAGCAGTACTTC